This T cell receptor (beta chain) was recorded in a study of blood T cell repertoires in COVID-19. Overall study context: Specimens from acute and convalescent COVID-19 originated in the United States, Italy and Spain. PBMCs, B-cell-depleted T cells, or T cells were the source of the cDNA or gDNA that made up the material.

Method: immunoSEQ multiplex PCR; TCRdb's copy keeps in-frame clones and lacks some. This repertoire shows some 230,000 clones, 80% to 90% found once; its top ten account for 2.2%. The V end lost 4 bases, the J end lost 5 bases, and 21 bases lay between the germline ends. The CDR3 totals 17 residues. Germline V gene lookup returns CDR1 SSHAT and CDR2 FNYEAQ (reference sequence). Sequenced: peripheral blood. The chain joins TRBV7-7 to TRBJ2-1; possible D gene TRBD1, 5 bases. This sequence originates from a man aged 25 to 45 who had recovered from COVID-19. The CDR3 sequence is CASSSTTDIHGHNEQFF. The CDR3 coding sequence is TGTGCCAGCAGCTCAACTACGGACATCCACGGACACAATGAGCAGTTCTTC.